This TCR beta chain was observed in a study of response to subunit inactivated influenza vaccine. Study results and limitations: Authors proposed each seasonal influenza vaccination draws in few new T cells.

The CDR3 has 15 amino acids. V was pared by 3 bases and J by 0 bases, with 10 bases between. The V gene's germline CDR1 is SGHDT and CDR2 YYEEEE. This clonotype has a handful of counts. Its cognate antigen is unknown. TCRdb ran MiXCR on the RT-PCR reads and lists one entry per CDR3 protein. In the table there are fewer than 700,000 distinct CDR3 sequences, 10% to 15% of which are singletons. This receptor was taken from a man aged 45-65 years who received an inactivated influenza vaccine. J is TRBJ2-1 and V is TRBV5-6; D unresolved. The starting material was PBMCs from blood, obtained about 40 days after vaccination. CDR3 coding DNA: TGTGCCAGCAGCTCTAACCCAAGCTCCTACAATGAGCAGTTCTTC. The encoded protein is CASSSNPSSYNEQFF. Variable domain in full (rest from reference TRBV5-6 and TRBJ2-1): DAGVTQSPTHLIKTRGQQVTLRCSPKSGHDTVSWYQQALGQGPQFIFQYYEEEERQRGNFPDRFSGHQFPNYSSELNVNALLLGDSALYLCASSSNPSSYNEQFFGPGTRLTVL.